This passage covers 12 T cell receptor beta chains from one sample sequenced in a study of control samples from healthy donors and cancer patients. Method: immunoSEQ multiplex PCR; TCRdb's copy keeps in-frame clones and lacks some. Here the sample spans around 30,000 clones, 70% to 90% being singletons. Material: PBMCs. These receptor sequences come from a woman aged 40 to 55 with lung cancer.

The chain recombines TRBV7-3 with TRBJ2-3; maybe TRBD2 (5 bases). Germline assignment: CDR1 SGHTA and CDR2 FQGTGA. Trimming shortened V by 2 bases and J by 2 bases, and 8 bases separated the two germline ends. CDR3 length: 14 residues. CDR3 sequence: CASSLGAATDTQYF. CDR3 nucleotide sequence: TGTGCCAGCAGCTTAGGAGCGGCCACAGATACGCAGTATTTT.

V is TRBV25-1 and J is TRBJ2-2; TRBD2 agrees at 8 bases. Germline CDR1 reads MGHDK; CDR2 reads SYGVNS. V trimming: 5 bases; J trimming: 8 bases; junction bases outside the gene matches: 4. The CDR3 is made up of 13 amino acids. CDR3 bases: TGTGCCAGCAGTTCTCGCGGGAGGGGGGAGCTGTTTTTT. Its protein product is CASSSRGRGELFF.

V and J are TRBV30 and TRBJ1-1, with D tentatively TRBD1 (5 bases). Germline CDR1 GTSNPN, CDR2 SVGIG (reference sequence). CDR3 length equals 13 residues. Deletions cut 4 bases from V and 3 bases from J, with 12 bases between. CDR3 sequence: CAWNIQGDTEAFF. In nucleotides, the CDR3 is TGTGCCTGGAATATTCAGGGAGACACTGAAGCTTTCTTT.

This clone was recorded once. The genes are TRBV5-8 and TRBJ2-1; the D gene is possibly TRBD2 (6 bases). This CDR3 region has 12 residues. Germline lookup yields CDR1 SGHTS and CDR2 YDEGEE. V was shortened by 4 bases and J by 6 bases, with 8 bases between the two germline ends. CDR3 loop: CASSGRPNEQFF. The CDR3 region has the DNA TGTGCCAGCAGCGGGAGGCCCAATGAGCAGTTCTTC.

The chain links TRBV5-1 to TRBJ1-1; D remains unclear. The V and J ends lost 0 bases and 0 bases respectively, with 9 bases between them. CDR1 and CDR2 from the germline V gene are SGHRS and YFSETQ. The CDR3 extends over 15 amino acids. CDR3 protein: CASSLDRNLNTEAFF. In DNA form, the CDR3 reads TGCGCCAGCAGCTTGGATAGGAACTTGAACACTGAAGCTTTCTTT.

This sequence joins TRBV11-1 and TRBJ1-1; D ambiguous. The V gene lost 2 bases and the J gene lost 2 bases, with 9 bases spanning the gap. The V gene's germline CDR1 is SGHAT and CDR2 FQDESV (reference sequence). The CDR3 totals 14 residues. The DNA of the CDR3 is TGTGCCAGCAGCTTACTCGGGCTCAACACTGAAGCTTTCTTT. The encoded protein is CASSLLGLNTEAFF.

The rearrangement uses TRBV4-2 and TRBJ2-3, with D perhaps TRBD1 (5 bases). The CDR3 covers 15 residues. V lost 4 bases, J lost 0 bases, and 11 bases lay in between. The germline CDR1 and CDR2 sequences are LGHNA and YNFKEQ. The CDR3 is CASSPTVLSTDTQYF. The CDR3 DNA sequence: TGTGCCAGCAGCCCGACAGTCCTGAGCACAGATACGCAGTATTTT.

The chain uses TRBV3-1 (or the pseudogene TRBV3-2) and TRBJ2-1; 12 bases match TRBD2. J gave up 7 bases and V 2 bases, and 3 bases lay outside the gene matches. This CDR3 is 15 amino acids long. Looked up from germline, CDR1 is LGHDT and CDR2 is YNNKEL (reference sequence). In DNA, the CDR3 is TGTGCCAGCAGCCAAATGACTAGCGGGGGTAATGAGCAGTTCTTC. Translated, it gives CASSQMTSGGNEQFF.

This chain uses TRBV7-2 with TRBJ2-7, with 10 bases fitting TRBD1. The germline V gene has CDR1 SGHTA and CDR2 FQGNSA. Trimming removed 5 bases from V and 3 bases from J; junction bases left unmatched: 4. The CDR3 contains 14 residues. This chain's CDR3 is CASSPGDRGYEQYF. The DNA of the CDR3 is TGTGCCAGCAGCCCAGGGGACAGGGGCTACGAGCAGTACTTC.

CDR3 sequence (DNA): TGTGCCAGTAGTATAGATCTAGGACTCTCCTACGAGCAGTACTTC. It is translated as CASSIDLGLSYEQYF. The chain has TRBV19 and TRBJ2-7, with D possibly being TRBD2 (5 bases). Germline CDR1 LNHDA, CDR2 SQIVND (reference sequence). V was shortened by 0 bases and J by 0 bases, with 9 bases between the two germline ends. The CDR3 spans 15 residues.

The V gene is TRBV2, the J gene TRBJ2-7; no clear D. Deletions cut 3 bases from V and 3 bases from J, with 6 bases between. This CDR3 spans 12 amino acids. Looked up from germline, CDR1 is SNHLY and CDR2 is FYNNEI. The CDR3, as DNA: TGTGCCAGCAGTGACAGGAGCTACGAGCAGTACTTC. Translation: CASSDRSYEQYF.

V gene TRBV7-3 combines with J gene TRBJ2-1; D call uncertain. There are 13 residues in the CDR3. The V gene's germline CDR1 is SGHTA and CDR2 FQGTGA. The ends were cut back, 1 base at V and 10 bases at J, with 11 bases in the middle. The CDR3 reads CASSLRTEREQFF. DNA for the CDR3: TGTGCCAGCAGCTTAAGGACGGAAAGGGAGCAGTTCTTC.